This T cell receptor (beta chain) was sequenced for a study of PD-1 blockade in classical Hodgkin lymphoma (dated by TCRdb to between 2020 and 2021). Looking at the study overall: Nivolumab dosing was 3 mg/kg intravenously every 2 weeks, continuing until either disease progression or unacceptable toxicity. To define a peripheral blood immune signature of response to PD-1 blockade in classical Hodgkin lymphoma, the study combined TCR beta sequencing with CyTOF.

From its cysteine to its phenylalanine, the CDR3 spans 15 amino acids. Of the read, only the CDR3 DNA is kept; its 45 bases are in frame from base 1. Relative to germline, V is missing 7 bases and J is missing 7 bases, with 15 bases of the junction outside any gene match. CDR1 SGHRS and CDR2 YFSETQ are derived from the germline V gene. As for this clone: No cognate antigen has been identified for it. No quality values exist for individual bases; no much larger clone is one base distant.

The Qiagen DNeasy kit was used to extract genomic DNA from unsorted PBMCs and from the negatively selected CD4+ and CD8+ fractions. TCR beta CDR3 regions were subjected to amplification by immunoSEQ multiplex PCR with primers that anneal to V and J segments. A synthetic immune receptor repertoire was used to minimize amplification bias, and any residual bias was removed computationally once sequencing was done. The source study handled its data this way. Custom Python scripts were used to quantify repertoire diversity as the Shannon entropy index. The unsorted, CD4+ and CD8+ repertoires were each analyzed separately, with the exception of combined analyses, where CD4+ and CD8+ sequences were merged in silico. Clonal expansion was defined as at least a 2-fold frequency increase after treatment relative to C1D1, with a pseudocount of 0.5 for undetected baseline clones. Singleton clones were defined as clones with 0 or 1 copy at C1D1, and non-singleton clones were defined as clones with 2 or more copies. By matching protein sequences in sorted samples from the same patient, clones expanded in unsorted samples were annotated as CD4+, CD8+ or unknown. Wilcoxon tests were applied to paired samples to test diversity changes from C1D1 to C4D1. The table was pulled from immuneACCESS by TCRdb, which kept in-frame rearrangements only. Such tables lose some clones; where checked, under half of the loss comes from unresolved V genes, and the rest has no known cause. Clonal size and the V and J genes are those of that table, whereas D and trimming came from the DNA. The sample records more than 140,000 clones, 78% of which are singletons. The ten largest account for roughly 10% of the sample.

The time point label for this specimen denotes: cycle 2 day 1 (C2D1) of nivolumab. Every trial patient had relapsed following autologous stem cell transplantation, and prior brentuximab vedotin exposure was what differed among cohorts A, B and C. The trial cohort was composed of 56 patients with relapsed/refractory classical Hodgkin lymphoma, for whom complete response, partial response or progressive disease was recorded as best overall response. Trial patients were treated with single-agent nivolumab in the multi-cohort phase II CheckMate 205 trial. An independent review committee assessed best overall response by applying the 2007 International Working Group response criteria. Trial PBMCs were obtained immediately prior to nivolumab initiation (C1D1) and on therapy at cycle 2 day 1 and cycle 4 day 1. Peripheral blood was collected in 8 mL Vacutainer Cell Preparation Tubes, from which PBMCs were isolated by centrifugation and then cryopreserved.

Overall study results and their limits: CD4+ but not CD8+ TCR diversity rose significantly by C4D1 (p=0.0027 vs p=0.16), most apparent in complete responders (p=0.02). Baseline TCR diversity was reported to be lower in newly diagnosed patients than in healthy donors, and even lower in relapsed/refractory patients. Among trial patients, those achieving complete response had baseline diversity similar to that of newly diagnosed patients, while diversity was significantly lower in partial responders and progressors. The study was restricted to a single clinical trial cohort, and the causes of repertoire differences, possibly disease activity or prior therapy, were left undefined. Diversity was lower in patients who began nivolumab less than 1 year after ASCT, so these patients were left out of later analyses to avoid confounding by immune reconstitution.

The receptor was derived from a human donor with classical Hodgkin lymphoma. Sequencing was performed on peripheral blood mononuclear cells (PBMCs), taken before the second cycle of nivolumab. The chain couples TRBV5-1 to TRBJ2-7, with 9 bases aligning to TRBD1. The nucleotide sequence reads as follows: TGCGCCAGCCGAATCCCCGGGACAGGGTATAATGAGCAGTACTTC. Its translation is CASRIPGTGYNEQYF.